Listed here is a single T cell receptor (beta chain). A much larger clone sits a single nucleotide away, making a read error possible. Per germline, CDR1 ENHRY and CDR2 SYGVKD. The CDR3 is 14 amino acids. V was clipped by 5 bases and J by 2 bases, with 12 bases between them. These data come from a study of tumor and adjacent non-tumor tissue in lung cancer. Overall study: Samples averaged roughly 4.3 million productive TCRbeta reads each.

A modified ARM-PCR protocol with three rounds of nested PCR amplified TCRbeta. Each CDR3 protein gets one entry after TCRdb re-called the multiplex PCR reads with MiXCR. This repertoire shows about 110,000 distinct CDR3 sequences, over 75% found once; its top ten account for 22%. No cell sorting was done before RNA was extracted from the tissue. The specimen was lung tumor tissue. The receptor was derived from a man in his 70s with non-small cell lung cancer. V and J are TRBV10-3 and TRBJ2-5, with D perhaps matching TRBD2 (5 bases). The CDR3 DNA reads TGTGCCATCAGTCCGGGATGTATTCAAGAGACCCAGTACTTC. It encodes CAISPGCIQETQYF.